A selection of T cell receptor beta chains follows, all from one sample in a study of T-cell memory formation after mild COVID-19. TCRdb ran MiXCR on the 5' RACE reads and lists one entry per CDR3 protein. The sample holds hundreds of thousands of distinct CDR3 sequences, roughly 15% seen once. What was sequenced was PBMCs or a T cell subset sorted from them (not recorded which). These receptors all stem from a man aged 18-30 years who had mild COVID-19 (a few samples of this study predate the infection). Cell type and time point are not known. Both conserved end residues are trimmed from each CDR3.

>TRBV21-1
ASSKVETGLDTGELF
>TRBV7-2
ASSLVAVGYT
>TRBV11-1
ASSWWGAAQETQY
>TRBV20-1
SAIGGNSPLH
>TRBV7-9
ASSLVVVGDTEAF
>TRBV3-1
ASRSTTTGTAQY
>TRBV5-6
ASSLNPGGSYEQY
>TRBV6-5
ASSYGGYDEQY
>TRBV7-2
ASSTRQGSTYEQY
>TRBV20-1
SASSTTNNEQF
>TRBV12-3/TRBV12-4
ASSATGWKQPQH
>TRBV4-3
ASSPWVTSGGDTQY
>TRBV27
ASSLRPSGTNSNQPQH
>TRBV18
ASSSDRTDTQY
>TRBV2
ASSTTGYGQPQH
>TRBV11-2
ASIKGGYNEQF
>TRBV5-6
ASSGPSASTDTQY
>TRBV30
AWDRVTEAF
>TRBV4-3
ASSQDRGRGSGELI
>TRBV7-6
ASSLGPSGGTGELF